The TCR beta chain described here comes from a study of post-analysis software for immune sequencing data. Study results and limitations: People with multiple sclerosis had a significantly lower normalized Chao1 diversity than controls did. By F measure, strong co-clustering occurred among samples prepared in the same batch. TRBV5-6, TRBV5-1 and TRBV20-1 belonged to a set of roughly five TRBV segments that were more frequent in patients than controls.

The CDR3 totals 15 residues. Unmatched junction bases numbered 16, after V lost 5 bases and J lost 10 bases. Unique molecular identifiers had been added to the TCR beta cDNA libraries. T cells, roughly 1 to 10 million of them, yielded approximately 500,000 cDNA molecules. From the PCR reads, TCRdb called clonotypes with MiXCR, one entry per CDR3 protein. The sample lists about 760,000 distinct CDR3 sequences; about 32% were seen once. As to this clonotype: The target antigen is unknown.

This chain uses TRBV12-3 or TRBV12-4 with TRBJ1-1; 7 nucleotides agree with TRBD1. The sample consisted of blood. This receptor was identified in a girl aged 10 to 17 with multiple sclerosis. CDR3 nucleotide sequence: TGTGCCAGCAGTCCCTTAGCACAGGGGCTTGGAGGAGCTTTCTTT. This sequence encodes CASSPLAQGLGGAFF.